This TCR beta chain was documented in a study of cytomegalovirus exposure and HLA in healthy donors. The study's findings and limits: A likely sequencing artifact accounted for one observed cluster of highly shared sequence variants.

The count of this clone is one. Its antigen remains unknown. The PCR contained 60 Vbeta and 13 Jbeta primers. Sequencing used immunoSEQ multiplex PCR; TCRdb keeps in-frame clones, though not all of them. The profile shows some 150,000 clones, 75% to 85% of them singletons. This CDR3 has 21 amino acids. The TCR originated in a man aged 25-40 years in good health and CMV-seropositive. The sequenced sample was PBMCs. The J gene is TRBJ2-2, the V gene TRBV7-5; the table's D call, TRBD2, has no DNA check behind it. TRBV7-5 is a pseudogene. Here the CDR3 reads CARSLILGTSGVPPNTGELFF. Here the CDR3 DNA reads TGTGCCAGAAGCTTAATATTGGGGACTAGCGGGGTCCCTCCGAACACCGGGGAGCTGTTTTTT.